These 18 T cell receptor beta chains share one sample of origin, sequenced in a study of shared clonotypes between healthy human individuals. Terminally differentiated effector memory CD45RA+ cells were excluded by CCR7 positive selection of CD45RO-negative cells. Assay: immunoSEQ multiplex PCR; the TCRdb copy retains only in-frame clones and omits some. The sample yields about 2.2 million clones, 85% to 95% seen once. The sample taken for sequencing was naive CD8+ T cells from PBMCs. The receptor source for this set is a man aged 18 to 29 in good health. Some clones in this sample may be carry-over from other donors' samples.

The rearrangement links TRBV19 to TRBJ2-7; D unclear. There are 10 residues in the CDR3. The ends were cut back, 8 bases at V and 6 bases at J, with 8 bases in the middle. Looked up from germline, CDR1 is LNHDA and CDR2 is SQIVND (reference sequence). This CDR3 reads CASASREQYF. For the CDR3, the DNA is TGTGCCAGTGCCTCGCGCGAGCAGTACTTC.

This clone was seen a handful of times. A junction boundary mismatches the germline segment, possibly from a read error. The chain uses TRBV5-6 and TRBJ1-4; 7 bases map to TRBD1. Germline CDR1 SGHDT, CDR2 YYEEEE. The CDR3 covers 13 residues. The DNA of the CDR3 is TGTGCCAGCAGCCAGAGCTCCTTGGGGGACAGAGCTTTT. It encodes CASSQSSLGDRAF.

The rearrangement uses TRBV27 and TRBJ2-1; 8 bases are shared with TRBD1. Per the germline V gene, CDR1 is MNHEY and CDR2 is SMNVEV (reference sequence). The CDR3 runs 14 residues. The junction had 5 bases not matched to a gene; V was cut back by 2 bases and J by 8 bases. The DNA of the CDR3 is TGTGCCAGCAGTTTACGGACAGGGACGCATGAGCAGTTCTTC. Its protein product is CASSLRTGTHEQFF.

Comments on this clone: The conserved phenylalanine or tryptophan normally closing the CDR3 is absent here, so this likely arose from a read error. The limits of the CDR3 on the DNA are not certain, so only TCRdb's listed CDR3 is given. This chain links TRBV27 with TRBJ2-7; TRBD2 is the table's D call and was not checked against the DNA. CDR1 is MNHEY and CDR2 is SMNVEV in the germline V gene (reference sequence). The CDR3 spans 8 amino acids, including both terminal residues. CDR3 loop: CASILARI.

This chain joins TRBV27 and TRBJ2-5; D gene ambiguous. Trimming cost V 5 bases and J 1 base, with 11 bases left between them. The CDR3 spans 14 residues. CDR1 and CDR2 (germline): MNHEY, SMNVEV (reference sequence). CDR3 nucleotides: TGTGCCAGCAGTAGATCGGACCTCCAAGAGACCCAGTACTTC. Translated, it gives CASSRSDLQETQYF.

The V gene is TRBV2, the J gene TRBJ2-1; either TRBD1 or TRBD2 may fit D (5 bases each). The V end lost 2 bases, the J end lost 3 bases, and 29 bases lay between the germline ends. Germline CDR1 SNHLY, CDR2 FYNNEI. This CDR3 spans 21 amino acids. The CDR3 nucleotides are TGTGCCAGCAGTGAACGGACACAAGCAGACCCTAGCCGAGCCGACTACAATGAGCAGTTCTTC. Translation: CASSERTQADPSRADYNEQFF.

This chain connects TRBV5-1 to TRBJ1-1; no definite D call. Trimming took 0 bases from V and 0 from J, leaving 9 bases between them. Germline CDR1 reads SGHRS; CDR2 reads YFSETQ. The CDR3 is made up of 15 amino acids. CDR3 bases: TGCGCCAGCAGCTTGGAGGCAAGAATGAACACTGAAGCTTTCTTT. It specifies CASSLEARMNTEAFF.

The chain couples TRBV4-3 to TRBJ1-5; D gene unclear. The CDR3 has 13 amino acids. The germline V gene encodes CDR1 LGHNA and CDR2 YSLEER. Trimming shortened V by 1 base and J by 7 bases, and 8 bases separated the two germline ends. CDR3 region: CASSQGLQQPQHF. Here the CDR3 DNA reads TGCGCCAGCAGCCAAGGCTTACAGCAGCCCCAGCATTTT.

The CDR3 DNA follows: TGTGCCAGCAGCCAAGAGAGACTGCGAAAGCCCCATGAGCAGTTCTTC. Amino acids: CASSQERLRKPHEQFF. The chain recombines TRBV14 with TRBJ2-1; D is unresolved. The CDR3 is 16 residues long. The V gene lost 0 bases and the J gene lost 8 bases, with 17 bases spanning the gap. In germline, CDR1 is SGHDN, CDR2 FVKESK.

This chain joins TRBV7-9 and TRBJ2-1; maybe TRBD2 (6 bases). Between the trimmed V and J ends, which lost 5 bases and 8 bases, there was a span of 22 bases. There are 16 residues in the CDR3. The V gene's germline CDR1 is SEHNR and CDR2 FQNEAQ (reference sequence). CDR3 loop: CASSPSSGGIWDEQFF. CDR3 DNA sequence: TGTGCCAGCAGCCCCTCCAGCGGCGGGATTTGGGATGAGCAGTTCTTC.

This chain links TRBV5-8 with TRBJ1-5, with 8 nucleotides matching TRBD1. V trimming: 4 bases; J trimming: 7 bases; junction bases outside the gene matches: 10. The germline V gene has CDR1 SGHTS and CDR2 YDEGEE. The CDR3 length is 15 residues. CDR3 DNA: TGTGCCAGCAGCCGCAGGGGGCCAACGGGGCAGCCCCAGCATTTT. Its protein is CASSRRGPTGQPQHF.

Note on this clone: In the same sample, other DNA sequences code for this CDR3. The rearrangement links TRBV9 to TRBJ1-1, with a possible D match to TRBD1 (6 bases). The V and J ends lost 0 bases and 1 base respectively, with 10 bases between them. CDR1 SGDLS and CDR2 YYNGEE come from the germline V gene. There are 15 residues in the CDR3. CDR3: CASSVGDRPNTEAFF. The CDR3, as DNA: TGTGCCAGCAGCGTAGGTGACAGGCCGAACACTGAAGCTTTCTTT.

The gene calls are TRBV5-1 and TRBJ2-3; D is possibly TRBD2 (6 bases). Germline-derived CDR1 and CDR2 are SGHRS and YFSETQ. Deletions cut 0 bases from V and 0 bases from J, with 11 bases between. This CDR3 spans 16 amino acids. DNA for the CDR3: TGCGCCAGCAGCTTGGTTCATGGGACTAGCACAGATACGCAGTATTTT. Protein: CASSLVHGTSTDTQYF.

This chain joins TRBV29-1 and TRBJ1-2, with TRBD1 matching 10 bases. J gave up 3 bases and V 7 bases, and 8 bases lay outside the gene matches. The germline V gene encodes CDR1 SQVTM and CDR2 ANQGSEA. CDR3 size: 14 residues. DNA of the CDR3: TGCAGCGCTCTAGGACAGGGGGGGTACTATGGCTACACCTTC. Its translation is CSALGQGGYYGYTF.

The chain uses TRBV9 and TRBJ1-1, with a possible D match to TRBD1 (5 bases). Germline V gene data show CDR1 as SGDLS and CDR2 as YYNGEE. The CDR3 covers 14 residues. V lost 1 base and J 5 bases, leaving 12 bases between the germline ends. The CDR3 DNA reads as TGTGCCAGCAGCGTATGGGACGGAGATACTGAAGCTTTCTTT. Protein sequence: CASSVWDGDTEAFF.

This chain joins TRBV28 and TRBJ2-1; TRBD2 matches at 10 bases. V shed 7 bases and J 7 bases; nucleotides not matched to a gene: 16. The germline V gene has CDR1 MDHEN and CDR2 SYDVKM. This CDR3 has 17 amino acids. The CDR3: CASIRDPSGRGVNEQFF. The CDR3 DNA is TGTGCCAGCATCCGAGATCCTAGCGGGAGAGGGGTAAATGAGCAGTTCTTC.

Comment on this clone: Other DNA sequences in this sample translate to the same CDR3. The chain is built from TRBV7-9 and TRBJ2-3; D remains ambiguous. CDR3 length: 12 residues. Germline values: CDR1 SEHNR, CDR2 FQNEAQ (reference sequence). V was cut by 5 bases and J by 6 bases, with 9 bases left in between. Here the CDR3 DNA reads TGTGCCAGCAGCCCTCCCCGCGATACGCAGTATTTT. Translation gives CASSPPRDTQYF. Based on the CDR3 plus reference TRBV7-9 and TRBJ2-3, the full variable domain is DTGVSQNPRHKITKRGQNVTFRCDPISEHNRLYWYRQTLGQGPEFLTYFQNEAQLEKSRLLSDRFSAERPKGSFSTLEIQRTEQGDSAMYLCASSPPRDTQYFGPGTRLTVL.

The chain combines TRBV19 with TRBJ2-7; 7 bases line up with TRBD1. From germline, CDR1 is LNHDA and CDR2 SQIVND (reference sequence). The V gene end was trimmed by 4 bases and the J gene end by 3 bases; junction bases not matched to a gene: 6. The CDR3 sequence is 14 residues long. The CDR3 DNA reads TGTGCCAGTAGTACGGGACAGAGCTTCTACGAGCAGTACTTC. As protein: CASSTGQSFYEQYF.